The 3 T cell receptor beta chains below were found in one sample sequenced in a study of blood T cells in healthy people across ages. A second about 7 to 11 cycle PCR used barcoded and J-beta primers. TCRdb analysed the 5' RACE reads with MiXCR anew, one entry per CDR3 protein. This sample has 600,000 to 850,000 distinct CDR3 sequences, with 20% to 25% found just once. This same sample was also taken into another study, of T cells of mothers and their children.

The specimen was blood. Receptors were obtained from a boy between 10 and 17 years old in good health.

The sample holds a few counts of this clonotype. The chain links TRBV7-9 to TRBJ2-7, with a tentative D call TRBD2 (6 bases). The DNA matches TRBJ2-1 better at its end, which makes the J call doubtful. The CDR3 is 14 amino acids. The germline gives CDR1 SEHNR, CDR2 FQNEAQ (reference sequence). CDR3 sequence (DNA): TGTGCCAGCAGCTTAGATAGGGCCGCGGGATCGCAGTTCTTC. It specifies CASSLDRAAGSQFF.

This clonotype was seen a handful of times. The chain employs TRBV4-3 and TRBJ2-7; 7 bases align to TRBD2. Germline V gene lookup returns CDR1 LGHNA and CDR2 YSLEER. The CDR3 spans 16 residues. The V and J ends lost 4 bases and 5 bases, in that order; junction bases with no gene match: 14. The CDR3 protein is CASSPNTGEGWNEQYF. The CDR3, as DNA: TGCGCCAGCAGCCCAAATACGGGGGAGGGTTGGAACGAGCAGTACTTC.

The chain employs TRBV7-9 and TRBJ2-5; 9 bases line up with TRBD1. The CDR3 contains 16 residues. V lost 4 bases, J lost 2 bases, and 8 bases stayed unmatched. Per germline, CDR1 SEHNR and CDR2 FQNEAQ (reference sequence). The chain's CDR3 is CASSSGQGMDQETQYF. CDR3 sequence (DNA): TGTGCCAGCAGCTCTGGACAGGGGATGGATCAAGAGACCCAGTACTTC.